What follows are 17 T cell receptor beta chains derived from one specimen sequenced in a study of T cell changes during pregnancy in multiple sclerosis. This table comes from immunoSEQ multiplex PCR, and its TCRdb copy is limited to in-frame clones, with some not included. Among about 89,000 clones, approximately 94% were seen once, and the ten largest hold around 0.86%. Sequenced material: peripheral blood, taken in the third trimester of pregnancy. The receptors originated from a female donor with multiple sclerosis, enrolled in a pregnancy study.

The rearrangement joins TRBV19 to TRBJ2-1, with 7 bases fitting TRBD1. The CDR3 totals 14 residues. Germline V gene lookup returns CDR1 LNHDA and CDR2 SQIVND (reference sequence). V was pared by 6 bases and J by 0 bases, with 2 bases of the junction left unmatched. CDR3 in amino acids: CASSRDSSYNEQFF. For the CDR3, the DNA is TGTGCCAGTAGCCGGGACAGCTCCTACAATGAGCAGTTCTTC.

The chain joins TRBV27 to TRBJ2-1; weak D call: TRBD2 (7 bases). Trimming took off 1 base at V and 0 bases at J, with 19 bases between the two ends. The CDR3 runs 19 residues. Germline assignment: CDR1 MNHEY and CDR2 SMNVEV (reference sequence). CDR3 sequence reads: CASSLLGGVGSSSYNEQFF. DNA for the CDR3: TGTGCCAGCAGTTTATTAGGGGGGGTCGGGAGTAGCTCCTACAATGAGCAGTTCTTC.

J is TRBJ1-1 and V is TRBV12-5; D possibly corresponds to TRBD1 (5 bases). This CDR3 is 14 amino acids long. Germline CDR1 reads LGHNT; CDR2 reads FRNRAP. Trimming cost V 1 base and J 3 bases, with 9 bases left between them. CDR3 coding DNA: TGTGCTAGTGGTTTGGAGATAGGGGACACTGAAGCTTTCTTT. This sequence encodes CASGLEIGDTEAFF.

The CDR3 DNA sequence: TGTGCCAGTAGTATAGGCGCCATGAACACTGAAGCTTTCTTT. It yields the protein CASSIGAMNTEAFF. This rearrangement joins TRBV19 to TRBJ1-1; D gene unclear. V was pared by 1 base and J by 0 bases, with 6 bases between. From germline, CDR1 is LNHDA and CDR2 SQIVND (reference sequence). The CDR3 covers 14 residues.

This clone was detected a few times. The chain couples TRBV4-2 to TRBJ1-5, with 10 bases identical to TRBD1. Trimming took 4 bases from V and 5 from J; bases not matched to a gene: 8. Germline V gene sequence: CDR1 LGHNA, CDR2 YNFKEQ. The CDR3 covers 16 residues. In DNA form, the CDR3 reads TGTGCCAGCAGCCCCCGACAGGGGGCTATCGATCAGCCCCAGCATTTT. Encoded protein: CASSPRQGAIDQPQHF.

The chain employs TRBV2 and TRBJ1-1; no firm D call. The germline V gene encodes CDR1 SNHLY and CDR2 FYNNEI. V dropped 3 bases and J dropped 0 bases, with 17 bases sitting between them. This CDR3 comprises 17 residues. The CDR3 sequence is CASSESQRVLLNTEAFF. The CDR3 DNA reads TGTGCCAGCAGTGAGAGCCAGAGGGTACTCTTGAACACTGAAGCTTTCTTT.

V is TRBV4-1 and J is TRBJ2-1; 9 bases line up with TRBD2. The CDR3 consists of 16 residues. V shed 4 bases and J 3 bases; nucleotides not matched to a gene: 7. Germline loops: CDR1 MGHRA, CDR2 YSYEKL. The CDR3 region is CASSPRLAEIYNEQFF. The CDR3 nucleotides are TGCGCCAGCAGCCCACGACTAGCGGAAATCTACAATGAGCAGTTCTTC.

This chain's CDR3 is CASSLVSGDYGYTF. The CDR3 coding sequence is TGTGCCAGCAGCTTGGTGTCAGGGGACTATGGCTACACCTTC. The chain carries TRBV5-4 and TRBJ1-2, with D tentatively TRBD1 (6 bases). CDR1 is SGHNT, CDR2 YYREEE, per germline (reference sequence). V was pared by 0 bases and J by 3 bases, with 9 bases between. The CDR3 is 14 amino acids.

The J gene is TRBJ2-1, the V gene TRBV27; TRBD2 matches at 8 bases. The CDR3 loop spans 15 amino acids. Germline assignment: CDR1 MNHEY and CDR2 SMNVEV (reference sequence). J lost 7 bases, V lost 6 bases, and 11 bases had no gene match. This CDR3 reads CASSWTAGVSNEQFF. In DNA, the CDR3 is TGTGCCAGCAGCTGGACAGCGGGAGTCAGTAATGAGCAGTTCTTC.

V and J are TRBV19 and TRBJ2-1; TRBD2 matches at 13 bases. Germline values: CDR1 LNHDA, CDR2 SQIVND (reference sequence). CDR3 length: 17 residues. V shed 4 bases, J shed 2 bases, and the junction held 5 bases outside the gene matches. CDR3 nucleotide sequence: TGTGCCAGTAGTAACCGACTAGCGGGAGGACCCTACAATGAGCAGTTCTTC. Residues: CASSNRLAGGPYNEQFF.

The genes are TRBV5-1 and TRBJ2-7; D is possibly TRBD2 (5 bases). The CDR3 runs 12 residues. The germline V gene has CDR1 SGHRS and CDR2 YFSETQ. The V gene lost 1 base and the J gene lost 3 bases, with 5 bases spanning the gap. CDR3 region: CASSLRDYEQYF. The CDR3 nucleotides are TGCGCCAGCAGCTTGCGGGACTACGAGCAGTACTTC.

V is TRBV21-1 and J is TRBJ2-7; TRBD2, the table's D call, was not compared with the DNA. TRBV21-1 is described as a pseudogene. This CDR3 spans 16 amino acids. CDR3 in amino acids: CASSKAEGIFSYEQYF. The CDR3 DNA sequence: TGTGCCAGCAGCAAAGCCGAGGGTATCTTCTCCTACGAGCAGTACTTC.

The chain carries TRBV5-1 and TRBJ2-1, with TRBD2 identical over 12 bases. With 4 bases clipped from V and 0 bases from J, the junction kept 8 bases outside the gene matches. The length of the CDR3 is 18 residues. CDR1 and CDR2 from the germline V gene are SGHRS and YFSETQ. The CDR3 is CASSQPGTSGPSYNEQFF. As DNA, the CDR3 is TGCGCCAGCAGCCAACCCGGGACTAGCGGGCCCTCCTACAATGAGCAGTTCTTC.

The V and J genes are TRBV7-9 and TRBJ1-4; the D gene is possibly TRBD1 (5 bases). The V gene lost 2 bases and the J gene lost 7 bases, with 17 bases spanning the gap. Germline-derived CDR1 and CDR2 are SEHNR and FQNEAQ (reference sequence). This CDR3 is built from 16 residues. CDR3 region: CASSLRTGQGGEKLFF. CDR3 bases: TGTGCCAGCAGCTTAAGGACCGGGCAGGGTGGTGAAAAACTGTTTTTT.

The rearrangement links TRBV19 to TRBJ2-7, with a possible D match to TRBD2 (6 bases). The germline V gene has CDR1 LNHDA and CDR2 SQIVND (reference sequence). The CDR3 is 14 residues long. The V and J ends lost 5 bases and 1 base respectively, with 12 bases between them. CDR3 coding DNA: TGTGCCAGTAGTGCGGGGAAAGGATCCTACGAGCAGTACTTC. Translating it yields CASSAGKGSYEQYF.

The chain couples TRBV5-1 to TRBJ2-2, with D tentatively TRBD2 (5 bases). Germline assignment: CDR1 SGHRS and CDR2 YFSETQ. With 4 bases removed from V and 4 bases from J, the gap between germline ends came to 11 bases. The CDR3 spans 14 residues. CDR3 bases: TGCGCCAGCAGCACAAGCGGACCCACCGGGGAGCTGTTTTTT. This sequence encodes CASSTSGPTGELFF.

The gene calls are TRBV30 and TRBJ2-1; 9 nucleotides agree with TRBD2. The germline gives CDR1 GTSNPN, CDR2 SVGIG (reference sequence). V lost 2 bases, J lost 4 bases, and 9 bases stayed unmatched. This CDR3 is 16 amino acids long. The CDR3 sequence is CAWSLPTSGPYNEQFF. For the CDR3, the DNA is TGTGCCTGGAGTTTGCCGACTAGCGGCCCTTACAATGAGCAGTTCTTC.